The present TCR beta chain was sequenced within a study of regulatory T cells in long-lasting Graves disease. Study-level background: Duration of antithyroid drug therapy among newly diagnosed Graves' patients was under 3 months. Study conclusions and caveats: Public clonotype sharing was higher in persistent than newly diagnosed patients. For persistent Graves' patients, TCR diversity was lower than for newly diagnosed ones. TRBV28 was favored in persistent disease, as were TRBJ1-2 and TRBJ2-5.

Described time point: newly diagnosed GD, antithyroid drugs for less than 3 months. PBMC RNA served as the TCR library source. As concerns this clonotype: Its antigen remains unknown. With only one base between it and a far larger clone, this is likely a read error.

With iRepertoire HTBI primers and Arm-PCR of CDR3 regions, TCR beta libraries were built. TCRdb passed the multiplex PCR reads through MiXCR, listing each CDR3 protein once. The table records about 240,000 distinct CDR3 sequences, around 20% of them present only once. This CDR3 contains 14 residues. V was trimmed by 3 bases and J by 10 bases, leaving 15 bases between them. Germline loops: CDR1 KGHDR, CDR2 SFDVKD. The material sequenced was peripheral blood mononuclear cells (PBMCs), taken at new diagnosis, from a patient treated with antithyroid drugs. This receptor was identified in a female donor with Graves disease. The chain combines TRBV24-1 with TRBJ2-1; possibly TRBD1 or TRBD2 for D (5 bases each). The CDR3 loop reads CATSDGGPNYEQFF. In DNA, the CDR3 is TGTGCCACCAGTGATGGGGGACCCAACTACGAGCAGTTCTTC.